The table lists the clone carrying this TCR beta chain with a few counts. Of the isolated RNA, all was reverse transcribed, and so the sequenced material was expressed TCRB transcripts. Libraries were prepared by immunoSEQ multiplex PCR; TCRdb keeps only in-frame clonotypes and omits some of them. The data contain under 250,000 clones, around 14% of them singletons. Germline CDR1 reads SNHLY; CDR2 reads FYNNEI. Losses at the gene ends were 7 bases for V and 5 bases for J; bases not matched to a gene: 6. The CDR3 is 14 residues long. This entry is derived from a study of beta chain features in type 1 diabetes. Every sorted population was more than 98% pure.

The V gene is TRBV2, the J gene TRBJ2-2; 8 bases line up with TRBD1. This sequence originates from a woman between 40 and 55 years old in good health. Sequenced: naive CD4+ T cells from blood. Here the CDR3 DNA reads TGTGCCAGCAAGGGACAGGTACTGACCGGGGAGCTGTTTTTT. Its protein product is CASKGQVLTGELFF.